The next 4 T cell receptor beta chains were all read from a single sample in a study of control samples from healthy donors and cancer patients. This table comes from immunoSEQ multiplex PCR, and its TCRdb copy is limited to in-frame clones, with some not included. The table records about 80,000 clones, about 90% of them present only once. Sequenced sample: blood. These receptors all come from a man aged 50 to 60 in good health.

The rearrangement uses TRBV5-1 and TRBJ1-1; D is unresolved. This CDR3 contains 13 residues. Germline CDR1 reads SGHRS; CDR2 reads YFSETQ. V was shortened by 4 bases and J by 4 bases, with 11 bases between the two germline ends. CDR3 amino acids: CASSRQVGTEAFF. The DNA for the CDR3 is TGCGCCAGCAGCCGCCAAGTAGGCACTGAAGCTTTCTTT.

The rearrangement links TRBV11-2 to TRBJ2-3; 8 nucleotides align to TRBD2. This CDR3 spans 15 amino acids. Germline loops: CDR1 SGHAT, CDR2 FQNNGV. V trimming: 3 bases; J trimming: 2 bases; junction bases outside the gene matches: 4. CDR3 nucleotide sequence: TGTGCCAGCAGCTTTGCGGGGGGACCCACAGATACGCAGTATTTT. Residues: CASSFAGGPTDTQYF.

The CDR3 DNA sequence: TGTGCCAGCTCACCCCGCGTGGGACACCCCGGGGAATATGGCTACACCTTC. Translated, it gives CASSPRVGHPGEYGYTF. The chain employs TRBV18 and TRBJ1-2, with D possibly matching TRBD1 (6 bases). The germline V gene encodes CDR1 KGHSH and CDR2 LQKENI. The CDR3 is made up of 17 amino acids. V lost 3 bases and J lost 5, with 22 bases in between.

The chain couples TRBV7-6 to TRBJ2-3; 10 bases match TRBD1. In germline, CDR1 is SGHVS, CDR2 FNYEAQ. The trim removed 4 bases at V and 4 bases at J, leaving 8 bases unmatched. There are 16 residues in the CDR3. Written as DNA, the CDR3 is TGTGCCAGCAGCTCGAGGAGACAGGGGGCAGCAGATACGCAGTATTTT. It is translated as CASSSRRQGAADTQYF. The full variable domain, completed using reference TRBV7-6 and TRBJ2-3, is GAGVSQSPRYKVTKRGQDVALRCDPISGHVSLYWYRQALGQGPEFLTYFNYEAQQDKSGLPNDRFSAERPEGSISTLTIQRTEQRDSAMYRCASSSRRQGAADTQYFGPGTRLTVL.